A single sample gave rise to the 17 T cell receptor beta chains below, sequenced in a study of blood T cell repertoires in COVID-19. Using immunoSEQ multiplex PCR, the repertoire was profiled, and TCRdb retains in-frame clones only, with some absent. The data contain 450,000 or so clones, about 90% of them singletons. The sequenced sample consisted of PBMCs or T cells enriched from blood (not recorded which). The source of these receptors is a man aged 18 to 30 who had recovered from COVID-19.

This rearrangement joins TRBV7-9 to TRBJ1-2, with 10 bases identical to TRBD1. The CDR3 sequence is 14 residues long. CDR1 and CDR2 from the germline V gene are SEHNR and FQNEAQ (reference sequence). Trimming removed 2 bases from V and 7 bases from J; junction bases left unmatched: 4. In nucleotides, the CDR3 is TGTGCCAGCAGCTTAAGACAGGGGGCGTCTGGCTACACCTTC. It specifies CASSLRQGASGYTF.

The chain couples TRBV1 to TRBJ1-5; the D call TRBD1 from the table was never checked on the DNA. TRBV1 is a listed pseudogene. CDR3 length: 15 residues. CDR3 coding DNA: TGCACCAGCAGCCCCCGACAGGGGGCTTATCAGCCCCAGCATTTT. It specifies CTSSPRQGAYQPQHF.

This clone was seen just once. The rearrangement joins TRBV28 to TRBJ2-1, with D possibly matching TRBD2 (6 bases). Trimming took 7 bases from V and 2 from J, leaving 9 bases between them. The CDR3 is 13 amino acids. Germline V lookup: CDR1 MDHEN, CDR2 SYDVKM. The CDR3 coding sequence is TGTGCCAGCACGGGCGGGACCTACAATGAGCAGTTCTTC. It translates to CASTGGTYNEQFF.

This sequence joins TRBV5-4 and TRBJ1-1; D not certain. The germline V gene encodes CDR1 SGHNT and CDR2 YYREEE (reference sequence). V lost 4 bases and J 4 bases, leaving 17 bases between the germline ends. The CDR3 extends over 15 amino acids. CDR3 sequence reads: CASSPNSGAGTEAFF. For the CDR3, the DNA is TGTGCCAGCAGCCCAAATTCGGGCGCGGGCACTGAAGCTTTCTTT.

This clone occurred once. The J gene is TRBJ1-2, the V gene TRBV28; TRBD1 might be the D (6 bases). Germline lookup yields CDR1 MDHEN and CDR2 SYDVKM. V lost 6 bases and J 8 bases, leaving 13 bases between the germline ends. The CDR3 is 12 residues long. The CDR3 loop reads CASRSGTLGYTF. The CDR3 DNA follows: TGTGCCAGCAGGTCCGGGACACTGGGCTACACCTTC.

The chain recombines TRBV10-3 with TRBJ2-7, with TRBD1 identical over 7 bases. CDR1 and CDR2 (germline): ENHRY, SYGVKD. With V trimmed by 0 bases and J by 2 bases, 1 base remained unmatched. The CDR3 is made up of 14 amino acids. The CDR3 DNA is TGTGCCATCAGTGAGTCGCAGGGGGCCTACGAGCAGTACTTC. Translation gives CAISESQGAYEQYF.

This chain's CDR3 is CASSFLTSGRANTGELFF. As DNA, the CDR3 is TGTGCCAGCAGCTTCCTGACTAGCGGGAGGGCGAACACCGGGGAGCTGTTTTTT. The V and J genes are TRBV5-4 and TRBJ2-2; TRBD2 matches 14 bases. This CDR3 comprises 18 residues. CDR1 and CDR2 from the germline V gene are SGHNT and YYREEE (reference sequence). Trimming removed 2 bases from V and 0 bases from J; junction bases left unmatched: 3. Drawing the rest from reference TRBV5-4 and TRBJ2-2, the complete variable domain is ETGVTQSPTHLIKTRGQQVTLRCSSQSGHNTVSWYQQALGQGPQFIFQYYREEENGRGNFPPRFSGLQFPNYSSELNVNALELDDSALYLCASSFLTSGRANTGELFFGEGSRLTVL.

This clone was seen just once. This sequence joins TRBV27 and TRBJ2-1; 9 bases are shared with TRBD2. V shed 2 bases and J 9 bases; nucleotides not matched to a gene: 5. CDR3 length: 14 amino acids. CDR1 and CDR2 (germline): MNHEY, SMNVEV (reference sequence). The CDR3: CASSLEGRGGEQFF. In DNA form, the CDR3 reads TGTGCCAGCAGTTTAGAGGGGCGGGGGGGTGAGCAGTTCTTC.

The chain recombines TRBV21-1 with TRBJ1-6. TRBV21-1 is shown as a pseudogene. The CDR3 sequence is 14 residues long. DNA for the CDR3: TGTGCGTCGCGGGAGAGGCAGGTTGTTTCACCCCTCCACTTT. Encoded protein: CASRERQVVSPLHF.

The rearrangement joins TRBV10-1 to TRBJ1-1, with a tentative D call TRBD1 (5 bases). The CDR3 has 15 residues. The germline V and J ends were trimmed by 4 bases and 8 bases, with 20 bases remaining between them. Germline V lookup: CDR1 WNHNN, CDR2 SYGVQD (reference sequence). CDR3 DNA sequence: TGCGCCAGCAGTGTAAGCGGGGCCGGGGAGGCGGAAGCTTTCTTT. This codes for CASSVSGAGEAEAFF.

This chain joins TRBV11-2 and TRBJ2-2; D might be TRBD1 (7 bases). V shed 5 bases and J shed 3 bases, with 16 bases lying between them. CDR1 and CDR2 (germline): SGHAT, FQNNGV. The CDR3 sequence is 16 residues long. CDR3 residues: CASSVRQGGDTGELFF. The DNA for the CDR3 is TGTGCCAGCAGCGTACGACAGGGAGGTGACACCGGGGAGCTGTTTTTT.

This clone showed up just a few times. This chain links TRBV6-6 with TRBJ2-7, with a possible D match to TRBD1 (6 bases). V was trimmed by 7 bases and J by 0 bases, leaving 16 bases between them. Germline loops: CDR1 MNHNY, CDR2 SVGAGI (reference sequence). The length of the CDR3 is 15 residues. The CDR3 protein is CASNSGAPDSYEQYF. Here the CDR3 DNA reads TGTGCCAGCAATTCAGGGGCCCCCGACTCCTACGAGCAGTACTTC.

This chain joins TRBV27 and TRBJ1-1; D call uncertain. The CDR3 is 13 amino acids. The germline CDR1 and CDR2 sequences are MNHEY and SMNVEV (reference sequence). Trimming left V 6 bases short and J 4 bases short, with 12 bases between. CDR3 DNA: TGTGCCAGCAGCCTAAATCCGGGCACTGAAGCTTTCTTT. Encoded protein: CASSLNPGTEAFF.

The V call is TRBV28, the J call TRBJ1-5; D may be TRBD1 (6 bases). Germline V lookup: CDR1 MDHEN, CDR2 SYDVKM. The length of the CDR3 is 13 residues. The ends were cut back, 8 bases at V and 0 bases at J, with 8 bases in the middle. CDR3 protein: CASQGLSNQPQHF. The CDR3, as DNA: TGTGCCAGCCAGGGGCTTAGCAATCAGCCCCAGCATTTT. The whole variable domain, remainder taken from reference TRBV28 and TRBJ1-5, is DVKVTQSSRYLVKRTGEKVFLECVQDMDHENMFWYRQDPGLGLRLIYFSYDVKMKEKGDIPEGYSVSREKKERFSLILESASTNQTSMYLCASQGLSNQPQHFGDGTRLSIL.

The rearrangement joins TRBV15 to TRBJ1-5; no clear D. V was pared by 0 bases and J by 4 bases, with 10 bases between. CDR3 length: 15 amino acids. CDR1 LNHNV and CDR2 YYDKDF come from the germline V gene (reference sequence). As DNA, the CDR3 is TGTGCCACCAGCAGAGAGAGGACGGGAAATCAGCCCCAGCATTTT. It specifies CATSRERTGNQPQHF.

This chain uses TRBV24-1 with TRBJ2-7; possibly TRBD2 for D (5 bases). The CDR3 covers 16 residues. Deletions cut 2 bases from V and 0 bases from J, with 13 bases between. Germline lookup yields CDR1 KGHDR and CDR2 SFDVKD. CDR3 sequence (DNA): TGTGCCACCAGTGATTCTTCCGGCGGGCACTCCTACGAGCAGTACTTC. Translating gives CATSDSSGGHSYEQYF.

The DNA for the CDR3 is TGCGCCAGCAGCTTGGTCGCTACCAATGAGCAGTTCTTC. It codes for CASSLVATNEQFF. This sequence joins TRBV5-1 and TRBJ2-1; no reliable D call. The V gene lost 0 bases and the J gene lost 6 bases, with 7 bases spanning the gap. The CDR3 has 13 amino acids. Germline-derived CDR1 and CDR2 are SGHRS and YFSETQ. The complete variable domain, with remaining parts taken from reference TRBV5-1 and TRBJ2-1, reads KAGVTQTPRYLIKTRGQQVTLSCSPISGHRSVSWYQQTPGQGLQFLFEYFSETQRNKGNFPGRFSGRQFSNSRSEMNVSTLELGDSALYLCASSLVATNEQFFGPGTRLTVL.